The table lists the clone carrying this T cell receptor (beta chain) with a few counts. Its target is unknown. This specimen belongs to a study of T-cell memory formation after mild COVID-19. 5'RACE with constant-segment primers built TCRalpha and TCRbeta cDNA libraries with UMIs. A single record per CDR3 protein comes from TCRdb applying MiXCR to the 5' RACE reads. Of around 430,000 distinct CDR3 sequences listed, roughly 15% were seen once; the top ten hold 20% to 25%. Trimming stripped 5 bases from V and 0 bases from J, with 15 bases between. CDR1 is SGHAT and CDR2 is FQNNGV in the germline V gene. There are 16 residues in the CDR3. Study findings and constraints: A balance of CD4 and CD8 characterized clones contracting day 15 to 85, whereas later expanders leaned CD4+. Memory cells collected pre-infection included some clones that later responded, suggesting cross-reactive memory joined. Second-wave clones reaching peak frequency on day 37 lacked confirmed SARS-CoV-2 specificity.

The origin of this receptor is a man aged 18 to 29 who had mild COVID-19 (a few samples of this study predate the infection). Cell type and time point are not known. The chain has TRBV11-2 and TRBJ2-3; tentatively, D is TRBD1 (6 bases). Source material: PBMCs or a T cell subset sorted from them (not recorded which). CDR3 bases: TGTGCCAGCAGCCTCGGACAGACCTATAGCACAGATACGCAGTATTTT. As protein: CASSLGQTYSTDTQYF.